Below, 16 T cell receptor beta chains from the same sample are listed, as sequenced in a study of T cell responses to AZD1222 COVID-19 vaccine. Sequenced by immunoSEQ multiplex PCR; TCRdb stores in-frame clones only, minus some. The sample has over 100,000 clones, approximately 90% seen once. Sequencing used peripheral blood, obtained on day 0 of AZD1222 vaccination. The receptors were sampled from an adult in good health.

This rearrangement joins TRBV6-5 to TRBJ2-7; TRBD2 agrees at 9 bases. CDR1 is MNHEY and CDR2 is SVGAGI in the germline V gene. The CDR3 extends over 15 amino acids. The V gene end was trimmed by 2 bases and the J gene end by 2 bases; junction bases not matched to a gene: 4. CDR3 sequence reads: CASSYASGVTYEQYF. The CDR3 bases are TGTGCCAGCAGTTACGCTAGCGGGGTCACCTACGAGCAGTACTTC.

J is TRBJ2-5 and V is TRBV12-3 or TRBV12-4, with no clear D. This CDR3 comprises 13 residues. V lost 3 bases and J lost 3, with 8 bases in between. The CDR3 spells CASSFVQKETQYF. For the CDR3, the DNA is TGTGCCAGCAGTTTCGTACAGAAAGAGACCCAGTACTTC.

This clone was observed a single time. This sample also contains other DNA sequences that code for the same CDR3. The chain has TRBV19 and TRBJ2-5, with TRBD2 matching over 10 bases. The CDR3 spans 15 residues. The junction had 5 bases not matched to a gene; V was cut back by 5 bases and J by 2 bases. Germline CDR1 and CDR2: LNHDA and SQIVND (reference sequence). The CDR3: CASSRASGGQETQYF. CDR3 DNA sequence: TGTGCCAGTAGTCGGGCTAGCGGGGGACAAGAGACCCAGTACTTC.

This clone was recorded once. This sequence joins TRBV7-2 and TRBJ2-2; D possibly matches TRBD1 or TRBD2 (6 bases each). Germline CDR1 SGHTA, CDR2 FQGNSA. The germline V and J ends were trimmed by 1 base and 4 bases, with 13 bases remaining between them. CDR3 size: 16 residues. The CDR3 loop reads CASSLVFGGLTGELFF. For the CDR3, the DNA is TGTGCCAGCAGCTTAGTTTTTGGGGGGCTCACCGGGGAGCTGTTTTTT.

V usage is TRBV18 and J usage is TRBJ1-6, with D perhaps matching TRBD1 (5 bases). Germline values: CDR1 KGHSH, CDR2 LQKENI. Trimming cost V 2 bases and J 0 bases, with 14 bases left between them. There are 18 residues in the CDR3. CDR3 DNA: TGTGCCAGCTCACCAAGGCGACAGTCCGGCTCCTATAATTCACCCCTCCACTTT. Amino acid sequence: CASSPRRQSGSYNSPLHF.

This chain connects TRBV6-1 to TRBJ2-1; TRBD2 agrees at 9 bases. The CDR3 loop spans 18 amino acids. Germline V gene sequence: CDR1 MNHNS, CDR2 SASEGT. Trimming at V came to 2 bases and at J to 6 bases, leaving 14 bases not matched to a gene. DNA of the CDR3: TGTGCCAGCAGTGAATTGGCGGGGGGGCTCGGGGTTGGCAATGAGCAGTTCTTC. Protein product: CASSELAGGLGVGNEQFF.

The chain combines TRBV5-6 with TRBJ2-7; 7 bases map to TRBD1. CDR1 is SGHDT, CDR2 YYEEEE, per germline. The CDR3 consists of 12 residues. The J segment lost 3 bases and the V segment lost 5 bases, leaving 2 bases of the junction unmatched. CDR3 DNA sequence: TGTGCCAGCAGTCGGGACAGCTACGAGCAGTACTTC. Its translation: CASSRDSYEQYF.

This clone appeared a single time. The chain uses TRBV4-3 and TRBJ2-5, with 9 bases matching TRBD2. V was pared by 4 bases and J by 1 base, with 4 bases of the junction left unmatched. Germline V gives CDR1 LGHNA, CDR2 YSLEER. The CDR3 covers 15 residues. CDR3 sequence reads: CASSPWTSAQETQYF. DNA of the CDR3: TGCGCCAGCAGCCCCTGGACTAGCGCCCAAGAGACCCAGTACTTC.

This sequence joins TRBV18 and TRBJ2-6; no reliable D call. Trimming removed 2 bases at V and 0 bases at J, with 2 bases between. The CDR3 is 14 residues long. Per the germline V gene, CDR1 is KGHSH and CDR2 is LQKENI. DNA of the CDR3: TGTGCCAGCTCACCAGGCTCTGGGGCCAACGTCCTGACTTTC. It codes for CASSPGSGANVLTF.

This sequence joins TRBV10-3 and TRBJ1-5; possibly TRBD1 for D (5 bases). Deletions cut 10 bases from V and 1 base from J, with 17 bases between. Germline lookup yields CDR1 ENHRY and CDR2 SYGVKD. The CDR3 runs to 15 residues. The CDR3 loop reads CATSSGGGSNQPQHF. CDR3 DNA sequence: TGTGCCACCAGCTCCGGGGGAGGGAGCAATCAGCCCCAGCATTTT.

The chain links TRBV7-9 to TRBJ1-1; 7 bases fit TRBD1. J lost 1 base, V lost 4 bases, and 6 bases had no gene match. CDR3 length: 15 amino acids. CDR1 is SEHNR, CDR2 FQNEAQ, per germline (reference sequence). CDR3 loop: CASSSIGTANTEAFF. The CDR3 coding sequence is TGTGCCAGCAGCTCCATCGGGACAGCGAACACTGAAGCTTTCTTT.

This chain connects TRBV6-2 or TRBV6-3 to TRBJ2-7, with D possibly TRBD2 on 5 matching bases. Per germline, CDR1 MNHEY and CDR2 SVGEGT. The CDR3 extends over 15 amino acids. Trimming shortened V by 6 bases and J by 8 bases, and 23 bases separated the two germline ends. The CDR3 region is CASSQEKFMGVKQYF. Here the CDR3 DNA reads TGTGCCAGCAGCCAAGAGAAATTTATGGGAGTAAAGCAGTACTTC.

The chain has TRBV28 and TRBJ2-2; possibly TRBD1 for D (5 bases). Trimming removed 6 bases at V and 6 bases at J, with 14 bases between. The CDR3 loop spans 14 amino acids. The germline V gene encodes CDR1 MDHEN and CDR2 SYDVKM. The CDR3 here is CASSPPTGPGELFF. The CDR3 bases are TGTGCCAGCAGCCCCCCCACAGGCCCCGGGGAGCTGTTTTTT.

This clone was recorded only once. The chain links TRBV5-1 to TRBJ2-1, with unresolved D. Deletions cut 3 bases from V and 5 bases from J, with 9 bases between. This CDR3 has 13 amino acids. Germline V gene data show CDR1 as SGHRS and CDR2 as YFSETQ. CDR3: CASSSLLDNEQFF. CDR3 sequence (DNA): TGCGCCAGCAGCTCCCTGTTGGACAATGAGCAGTTCTTC. Supplemented by reference TRBV5-1 and TRBJ2-1, the full variable domain reads KAGVTQTPRYLIKTRGQQVTLSCSPISGHRSVSWYQQTPGQGLQFLFEYFSETQRNKGNFPGRFSGRQFSNSRSEMNVSTLELGDSALYLCASSSLLDNEQFFGPGTRLTVL.

The J gene is TRBJ2-7, the V gene TRBV6-2 or TRBV6-3, with TRBD1 matching 9 bases. Trimming cost V 1 base and J 2 bases; bases outside gene matches: 6. Germline values: CDR1 MNHEY, CDR2 SVGEGT. This CDR3 comprises 16 residues. CDR3: CASSYYSWTGAYEQYF. The CDR3 nucleotides read TGTGCCAGCAGTTACTATTCTTGGACAGGGGCCTACGAGCAGTACTTC.

This rearrangement joins TRBV13 to TRBJ1-6; D unclear. Germline values: CDR1 PRHDT, CDR2 FYEKMQ (reference sequence). The V end lost 5 bases, the J end lost 3 bases, and 5 bases lay between the germline ends. The CDR3 covers 13 residues. CDR3 sequence: CASSEGYNSPLHF. The CDR3 region has the DNA TGTGCCAGCAGCGAGGGCTATAATTCACCCCTCCACTTT.